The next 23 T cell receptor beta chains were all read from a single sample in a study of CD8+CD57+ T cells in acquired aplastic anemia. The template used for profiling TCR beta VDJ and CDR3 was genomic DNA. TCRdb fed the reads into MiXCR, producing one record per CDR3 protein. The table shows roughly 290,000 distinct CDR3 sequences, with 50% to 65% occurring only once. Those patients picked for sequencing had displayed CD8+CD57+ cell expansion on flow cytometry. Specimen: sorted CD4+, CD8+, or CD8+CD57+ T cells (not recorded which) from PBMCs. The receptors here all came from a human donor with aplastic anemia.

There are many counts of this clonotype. CDR3: CASSIAGTAYNEQFF. The CDR3, as DNA: TGTGCCAGTAGTATTGCCGGGACTGCCTACAATGAGCAGTTCTTC. J is TRBJ2-1 and V is TRBV19; TRBD2 is a possible D gene (6 bases). Germline assignment: CDR1 LNHDA and CDR2 SQIVND (reference sequence). The CDR3 spans 15 residues. Deletions cut 3 bases from V and 2 bases from J, with 11 bases between.

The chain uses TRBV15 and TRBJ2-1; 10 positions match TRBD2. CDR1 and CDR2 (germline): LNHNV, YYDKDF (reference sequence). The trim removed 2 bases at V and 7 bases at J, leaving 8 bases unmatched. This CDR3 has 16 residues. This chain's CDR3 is CATSRPSGGKPNEQFF. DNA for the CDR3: TGTGCCACCAGCAGACCTAGCGGGGGCAAACCTAATGAGCAGTTCTTC. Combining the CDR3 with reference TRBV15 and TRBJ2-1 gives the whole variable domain DAMVIQNPRYQVTQFGKPVTLSCSQTLNHNVMYWYQQKSSQAPKLLFHYYDKDFNNEADTPDNFQSRRPNTSFCFLDIRSPGLGDTAMYLCATSRPSGGKPNEQFFGPGTRLTVL.

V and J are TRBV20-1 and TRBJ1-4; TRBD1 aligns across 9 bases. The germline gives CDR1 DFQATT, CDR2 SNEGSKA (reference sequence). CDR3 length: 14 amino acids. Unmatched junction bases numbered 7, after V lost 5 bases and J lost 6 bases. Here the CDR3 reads CSAGGQGGYEKLFF. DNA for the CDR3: TGCAGTGCTGGGGGACAGGGAGGATATGAAAAACTGTTTTTT.

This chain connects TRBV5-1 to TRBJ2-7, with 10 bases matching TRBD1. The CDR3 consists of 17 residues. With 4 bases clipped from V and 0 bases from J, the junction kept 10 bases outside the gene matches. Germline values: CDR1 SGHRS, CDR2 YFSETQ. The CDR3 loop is CASSPQGRQGASYEQYF. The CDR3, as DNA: TGCGCCAGCAGCCCCCAGGGCAGACAGGGGGCCTCCTACGAGCAGTACTTC.

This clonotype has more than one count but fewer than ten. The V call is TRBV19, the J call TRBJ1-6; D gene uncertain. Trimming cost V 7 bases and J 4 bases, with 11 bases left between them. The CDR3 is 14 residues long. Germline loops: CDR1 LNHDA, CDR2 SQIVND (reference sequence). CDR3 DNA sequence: TGTGCCAGTACGGCGGGAGAATATAATTCACCCCTCCACTTT. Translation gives CASTAGEYNSPLHF.

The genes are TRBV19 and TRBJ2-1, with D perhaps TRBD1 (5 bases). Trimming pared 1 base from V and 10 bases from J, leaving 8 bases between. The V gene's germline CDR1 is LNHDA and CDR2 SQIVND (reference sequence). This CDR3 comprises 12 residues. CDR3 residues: CASSIAGLEQFF. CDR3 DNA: TGTGCCAGTAGTATAGCAGGGCTCGAGCAGTTCTTC.

The CDR3 is CASSFAVGRPSYEQYF. The CDR3 coding sequence is TGTGCCAGCAGTTTCGCGGTGGGACGGCCCTCCTACGAGCAGTACTTC. The gene calls are TRBV12-3 or TRBV12-4 and TRBJ2-7; D tentatively fits TRBD1 or TRBD2 (5 bases each). The V end lost 3 bases, the J end lost 0 bases, and 15 bases lay between the germline ends. The CDR3 sequence is 16 residues long.

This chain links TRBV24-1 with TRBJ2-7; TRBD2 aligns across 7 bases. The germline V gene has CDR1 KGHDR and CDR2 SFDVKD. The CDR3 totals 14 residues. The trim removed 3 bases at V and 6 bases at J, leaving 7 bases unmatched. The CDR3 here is CATSDSGGSPEQYF. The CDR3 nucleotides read TGTGCCACCAGTGATAGTGGCGGGAGCCCCGAGCAGTACTTC.

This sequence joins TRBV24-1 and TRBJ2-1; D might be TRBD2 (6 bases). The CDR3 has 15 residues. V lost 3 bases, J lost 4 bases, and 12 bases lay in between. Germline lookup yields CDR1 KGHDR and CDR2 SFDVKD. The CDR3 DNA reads TGTGCCACCAGTGATCGCGCGGGACCTTACAATGAGCAGTTCTTC. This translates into CATSDRAGPYNEQFF.

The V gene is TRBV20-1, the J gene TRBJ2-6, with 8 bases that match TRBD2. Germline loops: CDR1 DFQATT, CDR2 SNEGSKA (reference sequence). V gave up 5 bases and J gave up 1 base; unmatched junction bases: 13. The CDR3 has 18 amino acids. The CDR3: CSARGGGTQQSGANVLTF. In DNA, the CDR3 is TGCAGTGCTCGGGGGGGGGGCACACAACAATCTGGGGCCAACGTCCTGACTTTC.

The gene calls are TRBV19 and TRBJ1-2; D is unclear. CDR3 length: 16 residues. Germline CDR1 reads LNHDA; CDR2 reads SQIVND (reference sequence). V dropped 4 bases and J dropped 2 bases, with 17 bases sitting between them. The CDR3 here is CASSTTRRNTNYGYTF. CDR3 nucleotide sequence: TGTGCCAGTAGTACGACGAGGCGAAATACAAACTATGGCTACACCTTC.

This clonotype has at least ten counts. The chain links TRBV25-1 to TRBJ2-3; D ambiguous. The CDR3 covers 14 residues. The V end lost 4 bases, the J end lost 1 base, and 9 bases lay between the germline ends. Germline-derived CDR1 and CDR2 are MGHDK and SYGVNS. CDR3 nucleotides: TGTGCCAGCAGTGGGGATCTAGGCACAGATACGCAGTATTTT. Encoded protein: CASSGDLGTDTQYF. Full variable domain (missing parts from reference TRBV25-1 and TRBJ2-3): EADIYQTPRYLVIGTGKKITLECSQTMGHDKMYWYQQDPGMELHLIHYSYGVNSTEKGDLSSESTVSRIRTEHFPLTLESARPSHTSQYLCASSGDLGTDTQYFGPGTRLTVL.

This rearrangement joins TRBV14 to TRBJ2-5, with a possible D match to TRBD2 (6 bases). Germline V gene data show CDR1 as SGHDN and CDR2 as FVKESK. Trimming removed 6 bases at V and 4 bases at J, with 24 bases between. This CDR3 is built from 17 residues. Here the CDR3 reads CASSTGSLASAGETQYF. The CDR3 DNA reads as TGTGCCAGCAGTACAGGAAGCTTGGCTAGCGCTGGAGAGACCCAGTACTTC.

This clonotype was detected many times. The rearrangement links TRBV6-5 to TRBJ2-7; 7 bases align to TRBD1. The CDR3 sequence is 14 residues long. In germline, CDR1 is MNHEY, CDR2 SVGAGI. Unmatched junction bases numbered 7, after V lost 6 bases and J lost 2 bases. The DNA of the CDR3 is TGTGCCAGCAGCGTGACAGGGCTTACCTACGAGCAGTACTTC. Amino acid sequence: CASSVTGLTYEQYF.

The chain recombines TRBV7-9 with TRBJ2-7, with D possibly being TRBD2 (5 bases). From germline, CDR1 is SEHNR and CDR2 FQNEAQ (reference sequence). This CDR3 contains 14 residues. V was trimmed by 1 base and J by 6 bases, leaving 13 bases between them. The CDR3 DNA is TGTGCCAGCAGCTTAGGGGCCGGGGTCAGCGAGCAGTACTTC. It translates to CASSLGAGVSEQYF. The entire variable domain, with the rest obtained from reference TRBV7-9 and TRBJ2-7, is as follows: DTGVSQNPRHKITKRGQNVTFRCDPISEHNRLYWYRQTLGQGPEFLTYFQNEAQLEKSRLLSDRFSAERPKGSFSTLEIQRTEQGDSAMYLCASSLGAGVSEQYFGPGTRLTVT.

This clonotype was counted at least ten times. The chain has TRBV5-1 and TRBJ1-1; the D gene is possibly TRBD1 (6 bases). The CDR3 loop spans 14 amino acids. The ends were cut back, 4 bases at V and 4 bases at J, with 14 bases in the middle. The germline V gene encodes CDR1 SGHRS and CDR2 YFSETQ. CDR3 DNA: TGCGCCAGCAGCGAACAGGGAGTGGGCACTGAAGCTTTCTTT. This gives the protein CASSEQGVGTEAFF.

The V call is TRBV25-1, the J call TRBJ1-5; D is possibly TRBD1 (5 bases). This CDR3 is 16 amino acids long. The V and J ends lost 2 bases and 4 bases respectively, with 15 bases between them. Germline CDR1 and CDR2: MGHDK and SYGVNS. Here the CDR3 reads CASSEPGNPFNQPQHF. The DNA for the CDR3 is TGTGCCAGCAGTGAACCAGGGAATCCCTTTAATCAGCCCCAGCATTTT.

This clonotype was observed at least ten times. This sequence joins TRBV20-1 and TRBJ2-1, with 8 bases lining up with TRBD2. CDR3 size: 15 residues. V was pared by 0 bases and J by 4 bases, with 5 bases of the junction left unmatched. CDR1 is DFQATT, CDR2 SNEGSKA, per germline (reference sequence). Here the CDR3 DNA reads TGCAGTGCTAGAGACCCGGGACTAGATTACAATGAGCAGTTCTTC. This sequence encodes CSARDPGLDYNEQFF.

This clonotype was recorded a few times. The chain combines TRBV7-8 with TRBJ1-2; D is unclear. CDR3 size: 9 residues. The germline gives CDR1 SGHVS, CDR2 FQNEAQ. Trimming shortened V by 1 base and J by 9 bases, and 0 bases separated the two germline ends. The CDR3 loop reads CASSLGYTF. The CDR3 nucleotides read TGTGCCAGCAGCTTAGGCTACACCTTC.

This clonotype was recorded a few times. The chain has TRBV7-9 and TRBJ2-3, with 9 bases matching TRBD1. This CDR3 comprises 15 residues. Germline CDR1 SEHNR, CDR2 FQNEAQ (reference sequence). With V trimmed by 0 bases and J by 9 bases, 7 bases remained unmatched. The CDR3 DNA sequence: TGTGCCAGCAGCTTAGCTCCAGCCGGGACAGGGACGCAGTATTTT. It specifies CASSLAPAGTGTQYF.

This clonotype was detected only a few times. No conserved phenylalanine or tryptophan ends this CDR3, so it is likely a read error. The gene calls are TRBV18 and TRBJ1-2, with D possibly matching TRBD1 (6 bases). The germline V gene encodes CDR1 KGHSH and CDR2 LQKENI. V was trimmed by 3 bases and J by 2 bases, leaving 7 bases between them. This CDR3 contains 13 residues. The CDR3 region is CASSPDRNYGYTL. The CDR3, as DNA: TGTGCCAGCTCACCGGACAGAAACTATGGCTACACCCTC.

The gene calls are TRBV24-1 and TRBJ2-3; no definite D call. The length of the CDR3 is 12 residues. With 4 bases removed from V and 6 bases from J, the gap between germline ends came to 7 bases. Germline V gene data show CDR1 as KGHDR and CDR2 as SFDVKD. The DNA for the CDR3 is TGTGCCACCAGTGACTATGCGGATACGCAGTATTTT. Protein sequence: CATSDYADTQYF.

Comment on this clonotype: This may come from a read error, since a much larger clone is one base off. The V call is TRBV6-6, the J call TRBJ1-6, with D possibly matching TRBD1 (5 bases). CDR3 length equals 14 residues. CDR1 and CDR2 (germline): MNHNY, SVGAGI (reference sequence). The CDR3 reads CASGYRGRESPLHF. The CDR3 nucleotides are TGTGCCAGCGGTTACCGTGGCAGGGAATCACCCCTCCACTTT.